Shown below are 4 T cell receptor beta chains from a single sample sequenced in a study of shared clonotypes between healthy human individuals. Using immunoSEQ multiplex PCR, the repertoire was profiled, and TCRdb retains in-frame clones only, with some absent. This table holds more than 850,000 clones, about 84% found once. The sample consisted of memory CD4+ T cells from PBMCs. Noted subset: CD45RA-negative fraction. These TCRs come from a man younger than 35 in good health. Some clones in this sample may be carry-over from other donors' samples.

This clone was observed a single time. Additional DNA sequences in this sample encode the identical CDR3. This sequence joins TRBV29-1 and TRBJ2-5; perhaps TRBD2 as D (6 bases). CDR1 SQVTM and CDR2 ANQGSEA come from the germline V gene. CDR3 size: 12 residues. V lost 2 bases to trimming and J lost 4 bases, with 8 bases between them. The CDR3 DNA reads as TGCAGCGTTGAACCCGGGGGAGAGACCCAGTACTTC. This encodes CSVEPGGETQYF.

The CDR3 DNA follows: TGTGCCAGCAGCCACTCCCTGGCCAGTTCCCAATACGAGCAGTACTTC. It is translated as CASSHSLASSQYEQYF. The chain combines TRBV4-2 with TRBJ2-7; D is unresolved. Germline values: CDR1 LGHNA, CDR2 YNFKEQ. Trimming removed 3 bases from V and 4 bases from J, with 19 bases in between. CDR3 length: 16 residues.

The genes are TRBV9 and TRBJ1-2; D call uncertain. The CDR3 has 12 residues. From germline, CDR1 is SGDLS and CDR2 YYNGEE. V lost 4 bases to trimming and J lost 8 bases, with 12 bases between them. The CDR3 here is CASSRAAKGYTF. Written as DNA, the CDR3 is TGTGCCAGCAGCCGAGCGGCAAAAGGCTACACCTTC.

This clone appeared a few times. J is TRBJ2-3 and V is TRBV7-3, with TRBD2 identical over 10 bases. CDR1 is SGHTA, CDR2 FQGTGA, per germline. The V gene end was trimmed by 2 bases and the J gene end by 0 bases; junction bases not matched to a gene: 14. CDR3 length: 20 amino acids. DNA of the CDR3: TGTGCCAGCAGCTTACCCGGGACTAGCGAAACCCCCCTTAGCACAGATACGCAGTATTTT. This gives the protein CASSLPGTSETPLSTDTQYF.